These T cell receptor beta chains were read from a single sample in a study of control samples from healthy donors and cancer patients. Repertoires were generated with immunoSEQ multiplex PCR, while TCRdb's copy carries only in-frame clones and drops some. The sample has some 49,000 clones; more than 80% are singletons. Sequencing was done on a sample of PBMCs. The source is a man aged 25-40 years with colorectal cancer. Each CDR3 is given with its conserved first and last residue. D genes are given only for firm matches. Not all rows give a size; the values are once, few, many and, for expanded clones, a class.

V gene	clone size	D gene	J gene	CDR3 protein	CDR3 DNA
TRBV10-1	NA	NA	TRBJ2-1	CASSESWTLSSYNEQFF	TGCGCCAGCAGTGAGTCGTGGACGTTGAGCTCCTACAATGAGCAGTTCTTC
TRBV2	NA	NA	TRBJ2-1	CASRGPNEQFF	TGTGCCAGCAGGGGCCCGAATGAGCAGTTCTTC
TRBV4-2	NA	NA	TRBJ1-4	CASSQEGFATNEKLFF	TGTGCCAGCAGCCAAGAGGGCTTTGCTACTAATGAAAAACTGTTTTTT
TRBV19	NA	NA	TRBJ1-2	CASSIRNVNYGYTF	TGTGCCAGTAGTATAAGAAACGTTAACTATGGCTACACCTTC
TRBV9	NA	NA	TRBJ2-1	CASSVGEGGSYNEQFF	TGTGCCAGCAGCGTAGGCGAAGGGGGCTCCTACAATGAGCAGTTCTTC
TRBV6-5	NA	NA	TRBJ1-4	CASSYNGGTNEKLFF	TGTGCCAGCAGTTATAACGGGGGAACTAATGAAAAACTGTTTTTT
TRBV9	NA	NA	TRBJ1-1	CASSGRGMNTEAFF	TGTGCCAGCAGCGGGAGAGGTATGAACACTGAAGCTTTCTTT
TRBV19	NA	NA	TRBJ1-1	CASSEGENRGTEAFF	TGTGCCAGTAGTGAAGGTGAGAATCGGGGCACTGAAGCTTTCTTT
TRBV24-1	NA	NA	TRBJ2-1	CATSDSSYNEQFF	TGTGCCACCAGTGATTCCTCTTATAATGAGCAGTTCTTC
TRBV19	NA	NA	TRBJ1-2	CASTPDRIDGYTF	TGTGCCAGTACCCCGGACAGAATAGATGGCTACACCTTC
TRBV7-9	NA	NA	TRBJ1-1	CASSTKNTGSSEAFF	TGTGCCAGCAGCACTAAAAACACAGGGTCTTCTGAAGCTTTCTTT
TRBV18	NA	NA	TRBJ2-1	CASSRGGSSYNEQFF	TGTGCCAGCTCACGAGGGGGGAGCTCCTACAATGAGCAGTTCTTC
TRBV7-2	NA	NA	TRBJ1-5	CASSYRADQPQHF	TGTGCCAGCAGCTACAGGGCCGATCAGCCCCAGCATTTT
TRBV27	NA	TRBD1	TRBJ2-7	CASLGQGARKTYEQYF	TGTGCCAGCCTAGGTCAGGGGGCGAGGAAGACGTACGAGCAGTACTTC
TRBV4-2	NA	TRBD1	TRBJ1-5	CASSQGTQGYQPQHF	TGTGCCAGCAGCCAAGGTACACAGGGGTATCAGCCCCAGCATTTT
TRBV5-4	few	NA	TRBJ1-1	CASSLPGMNTEAFF	TGTGCCAGCAGCTTGCCCGGCATGAACACTGAAGCTTTCTTT
TRBV2	NA	NA	TRBJ2-7	CASSSTTSYEQYF	TGTGCCAGCAGTTCCACGACCTCCTACGAGCAGTACTTC
TRBV3-1/TRBV3-2	NA	TRBD1	TRBJ2-7	CASSQVTGGLYEQYF	TGTGCCAGCAGCCAAGTGACAGGGGGTCTCTACGAGCAGTACTTC
TRBV11-3	NA	TRBD1	TRBJ2-2	CASSLGQGKTGELFF	TGTGCCAGCAGTTTAGGACAGGGGAAAACCGGGGAGCTGTTTTTT
TRBV4-3	NA	NA	TRBJ2-1	CASRQDRGSYNEQFF	TGCGCCAGCAGACAAGACCGAGGCTCCTACAATGAGCAGTTCTTC
TRBV4-1	NA	TRBD2	TRBJ2-1	CASSQPLGLAGDNEQFF	TGCGCCAGCAGCCAACCACTGGGACTAGCGGGGGACAATGAGCAGTTCTTC
TRBV24-1	NA	NA	TRBJ1-2	CATRSARGSGGYTF	TGTGCCACCAGATCCGCCAGGGGCTCGGGGGGCTACACCTTC
TRBV2	NA	NA	TRBJ1-3	CASSENGNTIYF	TGTGCCAGCAGTGAAAATGGGAACACCATATATTTT